This section outlines one TCR beta chain sequence together with its context. Its antigen remains undetermined. Base qualities are missing; no much larger clone stands one base away. The source of the sample is a study of blood T cell repertoires in COVID-19 (TCRdb year 2020). For context, the study as a whole: Samples covering the acute and convalescent phases of COVID-19 were provided by collaborators in the United States, Italy and Spain. The material from the prospective study consisted of cDNA or gDNA derived from T cells, B-cell-depleted T cells, or PBMCs. Deeply sampled blood TCRbeta repertoires from subjects exposed to, actively infected with, or recovered from COVID-19 were included in the dataset. The repertoires were released in a freely available public database meant as a resource for research on the immune response to SARS-CoV-2. Samples were obtained from the ongoing ImmuneRACE study (first 160 participants) and from approximately 1,200 subjects provided by 6 global collaborators. The sample metadata nearly always contained a de-identified subject ID, COVID-19 status, age in years and sex. Where HLA class I and class II types were available, the types were taken from metadata supplied by the sample provider, not from assay-based typing.

What the study reported, not specific to this receptor: Clinical and demographic metadata were provided uncurated, with the amount varying by source and participant.

Enrolling through a virtual design, the prospective study's participants ranged in age from roughly 18 to 89 years and lived across roughly 24 United States geographic areas. In the prospective study, cohorts were assigned on the basis of participant-reported clinical history obtained from a screening survey and a study questionnaire. Recovered participants in ImmuneRACE Cohort 3 were defined by two consecutive negative NP/OP PCR tests, clearance by a healthcare professional, or resolution of symptoms. In the prospective study, mobile phlebotomists collected whole blood, serum and a nasopharyngeal or oropharyngeal swab from each participant. Participants in the prospective study had the option to provide additional blood draws and questionnaires over a roughly two-month period. Prospective study blood samples were shipped either frozen or at room temperature before DNA extraction. TCRbeta CDR3 regions were amplified from genomic DNA using the immunoSEQ Assay, a bias-controlled multiplex PCR. The published analysis was carried out like this. Within the assay, amplification of reference gene primers was used to estimate how many nucleated cells each sample contained. To quantify the absolute abundance of each unique TCRbeta CDR3 rearrangement, sequence reads were collapsed and filtered. For each sample, productive Simpson clonality was calculated as the square root of Simpson's diversity index over productive rearrangements. Not all clones reach the TCRdb copy of this immuneACCESS table, which keeps in-frame sequences only. Checked studies attribute under half of the gap to unresolved V genes and leave the rest unexplained. That table furnishes V, J and clone size, whereas the DNA furnished D and trimming. This sample comprises 150,000 to 250,000 clones, roughly four fifths of them detected only once. The biggest ten clones account for about 12% of the sample.

Source material: PBMCs or T cells enriched from blood (not recorded which). The origin of this receptor is a man aged 40-55 years who had recovered from COVID-19.

The DNA sequence follows: TGTGCCAGCAGCGTATTACTAGCGGGCCACAATGAGCAGTTCTTC. The translation is CASSVLLAGHNEQFF. Here the chain combines TRBV9 and TRBJ2-1; 9 junctional bases match TRBD2. CDR1 and CDR2 are drawn from the germline V gene: SGDLS, YYNGEE. Trimming accounts for 1 base at V and 5 bases at J, while the number of junction bases matched to no gene is 4. Reading from cysteine to phenylalanine, the CDR3 counts 15 amino acids. This entry keeps only the CDR3 DNA: 45 bases, framed from base 1. Supplemented by the reference TRBV9 and TRBJ2-1 proteins around the CDR3, the complete variable domain is DSGVTQTPKHLITATGQRVTLRCSPRSGDLSVYWYQQSLDQGLQFLIQYYNGEERAKGNILERFSAQQFPDLHSELNLSSLELGDSALYFCASSVLLAGHNEQFFGPGTRLTVL.